Included here is one T cell receptor beta chain sequence, with context. Many counts were recorded for this clonotype. It has no known antigen specificity. No base qualities exist here, and no much larger clone lies one base off it. This entry comes from a study of glioma-infiltrating T cells (TCRdb year 2016). Regarding the complete study: TCR alpha- and beta-chain repertoires were sequenced from glioma tissue, non-neoplastic brain tissue and matched peripheral blood mononuclear cells. The paired cohort comprised three low-grade glioma patients, 7 or 8 primary glioblastoma patients and three non-glioma patients contributing non-neoplastic brain tissue. To measure divergence between tissue and blood T-cell populations, each tissue-infiltrating repertoire was compared with the peripheral blood repertoire of the same patient.

The CDR3, cysteine through phenylalanine, is 13 amino acids long. Solely the CDR3 DNA is kept, with 39 bases framed from the first base. The germline V gene specifies SNHLY as CDR1 and FYNNEI as CDR2. V loses 6 bases, J loses 4 bases, and the germline ends lie 12 bases apart. TCR alpha and beta CDR3 regions were amplified with the iRepertoire nested amplicon-rescue multiplex PCR (arm-PCR) platform from RNA. The input for one-step reverse transcription and amplification was about 90-400 ng of tissue mRNA or PBMC total RNA. Following bead purification, Illumina adapters were added by a secondary multiplex PCR, and the libraries were gel-purified between 200 and 400 bp. The libraries contained internal 6-nucleotide barcodes that were used for demultiplexing. Sequencing of libraries was performed on an Illumina MiSeq with 2x220 or 2x250 nucleotide paired-end reads. As for the authors' bioinformatics: Paired reads were merged using FLASH 1.2.11 and were aligned to the GRCh37 human genome using BWA-MEM, after which TRA and TRB reads were extracted. An IMGT-derived reference of cassette sequences and CDR3 motifs, with pseudogenes included, was used for V and J assignment. Three-frame translation of reads was performed, and productive CDR3s were defined as those with a C...FGXG motif and no stop codons. Unique combinations of V-J cassette pair and CDR3 amino acid sequence were defined as clonotypes. Reads were filtered by Hamming distance, thresholded by each sample's sequence error rate in mapped regions. The public reads were quality trimmed at Q25 with fastp and then assembled into clones with MiXCR by TCRdb, keeping productive beta chains. Each CDR3 protein gets just one entry, which takes the most common genes and DNA from the rows behind it. What appears here as the V and J calls and clone size reflects TCRdb's work, not the paper's. The sample table records 44,000 or so distinct CDR3 sequences; approximately 20% of these occur just once. Roughly 6.8% of the sample goes to the ten largest clones.

Points the paper makes about the study in general: Tissue and blood shared very few CDR3 sequences, a result attributed to high CDR3 diversity and limited sampling. VJ-independent divergence between tissue and blood was below expectation in non-neoplastic patients but above expectation in all gliomas, especially low-grade gliomas. Group comparisons were based on small numbers of patients: three non-neoplastic, three low-grade glioma and roughly 8 glioblastoma patients.

This chain is built from TRBV2 and TRBJ1-1, with a tentative D gene TRBD1 over 5 matching bases. The specimen was glioma tissue, nonneoplastic brain tissue, or PBMCs (not recorded which). This clonotype originated in a human donor with low-grade glioma or glioblastoma, undergoing nonglioma brain surgery, or in good health (not recorded which). The CDR3 protein is CASSLSRATEAFF. DNA sequence: TGTGCCAGCAGCCTCTCCAGGGCCACTGAAGCTTTCTTT. With the portions outside the CDR3 filled from the reference TRBV2 and TRBJ1-1 genes, the complete variable region becomes EPEVTQTPSHQVTQMGQEVILRCVPISNHLYFYWYRQILGQKVEFLVSFYNNEISEKSEIFDDQFSVERPDGSNFTLKIRSTKLEDSAMYFCASSLSRATEAFFGQGTRLTVV.